In this sample, the clone carrying this T cell receptor beta chain turned up a few times. The source of the sample is a study of post-analysis software for immune sequencing data. Unique molecular identifiers were carried by the TCR beta cDNA libraries. Hundreds of thousands of cDNA molecules were obtained from approximately 1 to 10 million T cells. From the PCR reads, TCRdb called clonotypes with MiXCR, one entry per CDR3 protein. The table has 150,000 or so distinct CDR3 sequences, under 40% seen once. CDR1 MNHEY and CDR2 SMNVEV come from the germline V gene (reference sequence). CDR3 length: 17 amino acids. Unmatched junction bases numbered 4, after V lost 5 bases and J lost 0 bases.

This chain connects TRBV27 to TRBJ2-1; 13 bases are shared with TRBD2. The material was blood, obtained after autologous hematopoietic stem cell transplantation. This TCR derives from a girl aged 10 to 17 with multiple sclerosis. The CDR3 nucleotides read TGTGCCAGCAGTCCGAGACTAGCGGGAGGCTCCTACAATGAGCAGTTCTTC. This gives the protein CASSPRLAGGSYNEQFF.